Following are 20 T cell receptor beta chains from one sample sequenced in a study of radiotherapy plus CTLA-4 blockade in lung cancer. Profiling relied on immunoSEQ multiplex PCR, and the TCRdb table lists in-frame clones only, not all of them. The sample consists of 50,000 or so clones, 60% to 80% of them appearing once. Sequences were derived from peripheral blood, sampled from a patient treated with radiotherapy plus ipilimumab. The origin of the receptors is a human donor with non-small cell lung cancer who had stable disease on radiotherapy plus ipilimumab.

This chain links TRBV5-1 with TRBJ2-7; TRBD1 or TRBD2 may be the D gene (5 bases each). CDR3 length: 15 residues. Trimming took off 3 bases at V and 3 bases at J, with 16 bases between the two ends. Germline V gene lookup returns CDR1 SGHRS and CDR2 YFSETQ. This CDR3 is CASSSRDGAGYEQYF. For the CDR3, the DNA is TGCGCCAGCAGCTCCCGGGACGGTGCTGGCTACGAGCAGTACTTC.

This clone was observed a single time. The chain couples TRBV19 to TRBJ2-1, with D unclear. The CDR3 has 12 residues. With 6 bases removed from V and 12 bases from J, the gap between germline ends came to 15 bases. Germline V gene sequence: CDR1 LNHDA, CDR2 SQIVND (reference sequence). In nucleotides, the CDR3 is TGTGCCAGTAGCCCTAATGGAGTTGGGCAGTTCTTC. Translation gives CASSPNGVGQFF.

This chain connects TRBV6-5 to TRBJ2-7; 8 nucleotides match TRBD1. V lost 6 bases and J lost 4; bases outside the gene matches: 5. The CDR3 totals 13 residues. The germline gives CDR1 MNHEY, CDR2 SVGAGI. CDR3 sequence: CASRRTGGYEQYV. The CDR3 nucleotides read TGTGCCAGCAGGAGAACAGGGGGATACGAGCAGTACGTC.

The rearrangement links TRBV5-1 to TRBJ1-1, with D unresolved. V lost 0 bases, J lost 1 base, and 10 bases lay in between. Germline V gene data show CDR1 as SGHRS and CDR2 as YFSETQ. This CDR3 is built from 15 residues. The CDR3 DNA reads as TGCGCCAGCAGCTTGGAATGGGGAGGGAACACTGAAGCTTTCTTT. This sequence encodes CASSLEWGGNTEAFF.

This sequence joins TRBV30 and TRBJ1-5, with a possible D match to TRBD1 (5 bases). This CDR3 is 13 amino acids long. The germline V and J ends were trimmed by 3 bases and 5 bases, with 11 bases remaining between them. CDR1 is GTSNPN and CDR2 is SVGIG in the germline V gene (reference sequence). CDR3 nucleotides: TGTGCCTGGAGAGGGGACCGATATCAGCCCCAGCATTTT. This encodes CAWRGDRYQPQHF.

The J gene is TRBJ2-7, the V gene TRBV6-1; D possibly corresponds to TRBD2 (8 bases). The CDR3 runs to 14 residues. Germline values: CDR1 MNHNS, CDR2 SASEGT. V was clipped by 5 bases and J by 7 bases, with 18 bases between them. CDR3 protein: CASSRTGSGGEQYF. The CDR3 region has the DNA TGTGCCAGCAGTCGGACAGGTTCGGGGGGGGAGCAGTACTTC.

The chain carries TRBV27 and TRBJ1-6; D may be TRBD1 (6 bases). The V end lost 3 bases, the J end lost 6 bases, and 9 bases lay between the germline ends. Germline V gives CDR1 MNHEY, CDR2 SMNVEV (reference sequence). CDR3 length: 14 amino acids. The CDR3 DNA sequence: TGTGCCAGCAGTTTCCCACAGGGTAATTCACCCCTCCACTTT. This gives the protein CASSFPQGNSPLHF.

This rearrangement joins TRBV7-9 to TRBJ1-2; no clear D. CDR3 size: 13 residues. Germline-derived CDR1 and CDR2 are SEHNR and FQNEAQ (reference sequence). Trimming pared 0 bases from V and 4 bases from J, leaving 6 bases between. The CDR3 spells CASSLASAYGYTF. DNA of the CDR3: TGTGCCAGCAGCTTAGCGAGTGCCTATGGCTACACCTTC.

This clone was observed a few times. The rearrangement joins TRBV6-5 to TRBJ2-3; 7 positions agree with TRBD2. The CDR3 loop spans 15 amino acids. From germline, CDR1 is MNHEY and CDR2 SVGAGI. V lost 6 bases to trimming and J lost 3 bases; unmatched junction nucleotides: 9. Here the CDR3 reads CASSPGGLSTDTQYF. Here the CDR3 DNA reads TGTGCCAGCAGCCCGGGGGGACTTTCTACAGATACGCAGTATTTT.

The chain has TRBV25-1 and TRBJ2-1, with D unresolved. Trimming cost V 3 bases and J 4 bases, with 7 bases left between them. Germline-derived CDR1 and CDR2 are MGHDK and SYGVNS. The CDR3 totals 13 residues. The CDR3 DNA reads TGTGCCAGCAGTGAGGGCAGGTACAATGAGCAGTTCTTC. This sequence encodes CASSEGRYNEQFF.

In its sample, this clone was seen a few times. V is TRBV7-8 and J is TRBJ2-1, with a tentative D call TRBD1 (5 bases). The CDR3 is made up of 14 amino acids. The V end lost 1 base, the J end lost 9 bases, and 13 bases lay between the germline ends. The germline CDR1 and CDR2 sequences are SGHVS and FQNEAQ. The CDR3 coding sequence is TGTGCCAGCAGCTTAGTCGGACACCCGGGTGAGCAGTTCTTC. Translated, it gives CASSLVGHPGEQFF. Using reference TRBV7-8 and TRBJ2-1 for the parts outside the CDR3, the full variable domain is GAGVSQSPRYKVAKRGQDVALRCDPISGHVSLFWYQQALGQGPEFLTYFQNEAQLDKSGLPSDRFFAERPEGSVSTLKIQRTQQEDSAVYLCASSLVGHPGEQFFGPGTRLTVL.

V gene TRBV4-1 combines with J gene TRBJ2-7, with D possibly matching TRBD1 (5 bases). Trimming took off 1 base at V and 3 bases at J, with 22 bases between the two ends. Germline V gene data show CDR1 as MGHRA and CDR2 as YSYEKL. CDR3 length: 18 residues. CDR3 sequence reads: CASSQVRTLDRVYYEQYF. For the CDR3, the DNA is TGCGCCAGCAGCCAAGTTCGCACGTTAGACAGAGTTTACTACGAGCAGTACTTC.

V is TRBV2 and J is TRBJ2-7; a possible D gene is TRBD1 (5 bases). Per germline, CDR1 SNHLY and CDR2 FYNNEI. The germline V and J ends were trimmed by 3 bases and 2 bases, with 8 bases remaining between them. CDR3 size: 13 residues. The DNA for the CDR3 is TGTGCCAGCAGTGAGGGGCCGACCTACGAGCAGTACGTC. Translation: CASSEGPTYEQYV.

CDR3 amino acids: CASSLGRSGANVLTF. The CDR3 bases are TGTGCCAGCAGCTTAGGTCGCTCTGGGGCCAACGTCCTGACTTTC. V and J are TRBV13 and TRBJ2-6; D gene uncertain. The length of the CDR3 is 15 residues. V was shortened by 0 bases and J by 0 bases, with 3 bases between the two germline ends. The germline V gene has CDR1 PRHDT and CDR2 FYEKMQ (reference sequence).

This rearrangement joins TRBV19 to TRBJ1-5, with 7 bases lining up with TRBD1. V was clipped by 6 bases and J by 4 bases; unmatched bases: 9. The CDR3 totals 15 residues. Germline V gene lookup returns CDR1 LNHDA and CDR2 SQIVND (reference sequence). The chain's CDR3 is CASSPGDRQNQPQHF. CDR3 nucleotides: TGTGCCAGTAGCCCGGGGGACAGACAGAATCAGCCCCAGCATTTT.

This chain connects TRBV30 to TRBJ1-2; weak D call: TRBD1 (6 bases). CDR1 and CDR2 (germline): GTSNPN, SVGIG (reference sequence). This CDR3 region has 14 residues. Trimming cost V 4 bases and J 6 bases, with 18 bases left between them. Written as DNA, the CDR3 is TGTGCCTGGAACCGGGGGGGCGAGGTCCATGGCTACACCTTC. Translating gives CAWNRGGEVHGYTF.

This chain joins TRBV28 and TRBJ2-2; 9 bases align to TRBD2. Looked up from germline, CDR1 is MDHEN and CDR2 is SYDVKM. This CDR3 comprises 15 residues. V lost 6 bases and J lost 0; bases outside the gene matches: 2. The CDR3 DNA reads TGTGCCAGCAGGGCTAGCGGGGCGAACACCGGGGAGCTGTTTTTT. Its translation: CASRASGANTGELFF.

The chain couples TRBV2 to TRBJ1-2, with D tentatively TRBD1 (5 bases). This CDR3 has 16 residues. Trimming took off 6 bases at V and 4 bases at J, with 21 bases between the two ends. Per the germline V gene, CDR1 is SNHLY and CDR2 is FYNNEI. In nucleotides, the CDR3 is TGTGCCAGCAGCGACCGGGGACTTCCAGGATTCTATGGCTACACCTTC. This gives the protein CASSDRGLPGFYGYTF.

This clone was counted a few times. This rearrangement joins TRBV7-9 to TRBJ1-2; 7 bases line up with TRBD1. The junction had 5 bases not matched to a gene; V was cut back by 5 bases and J by 5 bases. The germline gives CDR1 SEHNR, CDR2 FQNEAQ (reference sequence). The length of the CDR3 is 13 residues. The CDR3 loop reads CASSLDRTYGYTF. The CDR3 DNA sequence: TGTGCCAGCAGCCTGGACAGGACTTATGGCTACACCTTC. The complete variable domain, with remaining parts taken from reference TRBV7-9 and TRBJ1-2, reads DTGVSQNPRHKITKRGQNVTFRCDPISEHNRLYWYRQTLGQGPEFLTYFQNEAQLEKSRLLSDRFSAERPKGSFSTLEIQRTEQGDSAMYLCASSLDRTYGYTFGSGTRLTVV.

The rearrangement links TRBV5-1 to TRBJ2-7, with 10 bases aligning to TRBD2. V trimming: 0 bases; J trimming: 3 bases; junction bases outside the gene matches: 3. The CDR3 length is 15 residues. Germline assignment: CDR1 SGHRS and CDR2 YFSETQ. As DNA, the CDR3 is TGCGCCAGCAGCTTGGAAGCGGGGGGGAACTACGAGCAGTACGTC. Its protein product is CASSLEAGGNYEQYV.